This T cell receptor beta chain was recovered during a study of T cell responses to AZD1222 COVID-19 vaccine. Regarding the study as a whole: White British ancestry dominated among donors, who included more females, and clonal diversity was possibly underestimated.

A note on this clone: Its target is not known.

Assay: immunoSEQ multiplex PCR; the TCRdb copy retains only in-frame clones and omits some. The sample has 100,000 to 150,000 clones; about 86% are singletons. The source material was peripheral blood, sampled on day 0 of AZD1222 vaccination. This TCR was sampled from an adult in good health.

The CDR3 DNA is TGTGCCAGCAGCTACGGGACTAGCGGGGCCTACAATGAGCAGTTCTTC. Translation gives CASSYGTSGAYNEQFF. The chain links TRBV7-3 to TRBJ2-1; 13 bases match TRBD2. The CDR3 extends over 16 amino acids. J gave up 2 bases and V 4 bases, and 2 bases lay outside the gene matches. Germline CDR1 SGHTA, CDR2 FQGTGA.